The present TCR beta chain was sequenced within a study of radiotherapy plus CTLA-4 blockade in lung cancer. Overall study context: Objective responses occurred in roughly a sixth of patients; about 34% had disease control.

This CDR3 is 11 amino acids long. V lost 2 bases and J 8 bases, leaving 9 bases between the germline ends. In germline, CDR1 is SQVTM, CDR2 ANQGSEA. Those patients who had chemo-refractory metastatic non-small-cell lung cancer were given focal radiation along with CTLA-4 blockade through ipilimumab. Sequencing was performed with immunoSEQ multiplex PCR; in TCRdb, only in-frame clones are kept and a portion is missing. Of about 120,000 clones detected, just under 90% appear once; the ten largest clones hold more than 6.5%. Study-wide points: In blood, TCR clones derived from the tumor expanded after radiotherapy plus ipilimumab.

As for this clone: Its antigen is as yet unknown.

Specimen: peripheral blood, collected from a patient treated with radiotherapy plus ipilimumab. The receptor was isolated from a human donor with non-small cell lung cancer that progressed on radiotherapy plus ipilimumab. The V and J genes are TRBV29-1 and TRBJ1-2; D unresolved. In nucleotides, the CDR3 is TGCAGCGTTGAACAGCCAGGCGGCTACACCTTC. Protein product: CSVEQPGGYTF.